These 18 T cell receptor beta chains came from one sample sequenced in a study of shared clonotypes between healthy human individuals. Repertoires were generated with immunoSEQ multiplex PCR, while TCRdb's copy carries only in-frame clones and drops some. The sample records some 2,000,000 clones, less than 95% being singletons. Selected positively for CCR7 and CD45RO-negative, naive CD8 cells excluded terminally differentiated effector memory CD45RA+ cells. Sequencing was done on a sample of naive CD8+ T cells sorted from blood. All receptors come from a man younger than 35 in good health.

This clone was detected once. The sample holds other DNA sequences that translate to the same CDR3. The V call is TRBV6-1, the J call TRBJ2-7, with TRBD2 as a possible D gene (5 bases). Germline values: CDR1 MNHNS, CDR2 SASEGT. The ends were cut back, 3 bases at V and 1 base at J, with 10 bases in the middle. The CDR3 spans 14 residues. The CDR3 region has the DNA TGTGCCAGCAGTGACCGAGGACTGTCCTACGAGCAGTACTTC. Translation: CASSDRGLSYEQYF.

V usage is TRBV10-2 and J usage is TRBJ2-7; TRBD2 matches at 7 bases. Germline assignment: CDR1 WSHSY and CDR2 SAAADI. J lost 3 bases, V lost 3 bases, and 8 bases had no gene match. This CDR3 is built from 15 residues. The CDR3 coding sequence is TGCGCCAGCAGTGATGGGACTATGGGCCGCTACGAGCAGTACTTC. Protein: CASSDGTMGRYEQYF.

The J gene is TRBJ2-2, the V gene TRBV10-2, with 7 bases identical to TRBD1. CDR3 length: 14 amino acids. With 9 bases clipped from V and 2 bases from J, the junction kept 6 bases outside the gene matches. Germline V gives CDR1 WSHSY, CDR2 SAAADI. CDR3 DNA: TGCGCCAGTCGGTGGGACAGCAACACCGGGGAGCTGTTTTTT. Translated, it gives CASRWDSNTGELFF.

Of note for this clone: A single base separates this from a much larger clone, so it may be a read error. Other DNA sequences in this sample translate to the same CDR3. J is TRBJ2-7 and V is TRBV13, with D unresolved. Germline V lookup: CDR1 PRHDT, CDR2 FYEKMQ (reference sequence). The CDR3 loop spans 13 amino acids. V dropped 1 base and J dropped 0 bases, with 4 bases sitting between them. CDR3 protein: CASSLDSSYEQYF. The CDR3 DNA sequence: TGTGCCAGCAGCTTAGACAGCTCCTACGAGCAGTACTTC.

The chain combines TRBV6-5 with TRBJ2-7, with D tentatively TRBD1 or TRBD2 (5 bases each). The CDR3 length is 14 residues. CDR1 is MNHEY and CDR2 is SVGAGI in the germline V gene. Trimming left V 7 bases short and J 0 bases short, with 13 bases between. CDR3 in amino acids: CASKLRGVSYEQYF. DNA for the CDR3: TGTGCCAGCAAGCTCAGAGGGGTCTCCTACGAGCAGTACTTC.

The J gene is TRBJ2-7, the V gene TRBV11-2; possible D gene TRBD1, 5 bases. Germline CDR1 reads SGHAT; CDR2 reads FQNNGV. The CDR3 runs to 15 residues. The germline V and J ends were trimmed by 5 bases and 3 bases, with 17 bases remaining between them. The CDR3 DNA follows: TGTGCCAGCAGCCATGCTCCGACAGTATACTACGAGCAGTACTTC. It translates to CASSHAPTVYYEQYF.

To note about this clone: One end of the junction does not line up with germline, which may come from a read error. CDR3 DNA: TGTGCCAGTAGTATATACCAGGGAAGGAGCAATCAACCCCAGCATTTT. Amino acid sequence: CASSIYQGRSNQPQHF. V usage is TRBV19 and J usage is TRBJ1-5, with a weak D call TRBD1 (5 bases). The CDR3 has 16 amino acids. CDR1 LNHDA and CDR2 SQIVND come from the germline V gene (reference sequence).

This chain joins TRBV25-1 and TRBJ2-2; TRBD2 matches at 10 bases. There are 14 residues in the CDR3. CDR1 is MGHDK, CDR2 SYGVNS, per germline. The V segment lost 4 bases and the J segment 8 bases; nucleotides outside the gene matches: 4. This chain's CDR3 is CASSAPGLAGELFF. The CDR3 DNA sequence: TGTGCCAGCAGTGCCCCGGGACTAGCGGGGGAGCTGTTTTTT. Full variable domain (missing parts from reference TRBV25-1 and TRBJ2-2): EADIYQTPRYLVIGTGKKITLECSQTMGHDKMYWYQQDPGMELHLIHYSYGVNSTEKGDLSSESTVSRIRTEHFPLTLESARPSHTSQYLCASSAPGLAGELFFGEGSRLTVL.

There are a few counts of this clone. Other nucleotide sequences in the sample specify the same CDR3. The chain's CDR3 is CASSLGVSNQPQHF. The CDR3 nucleotides are TGTGCCAGCAGTTTAGGGGTTAGCAATCAGCCCCAGCATTTT. V is TRBV27 and J is TRBJ1-5, with D unclear. Between the trimmed V and J ends, which lost 2 bases and 0 bases, there was a span of 5 bases. This CDR3 contains 14 residues. In germline, CDR1 is MNHEY, CDR2 SMNVEV (reference sequence).

This clone showed up just once. V usage is TRBV6-6 and J usage is TRBJ2-4, with D possibly matching TRBD2 (6 bases). CDR3 size: 11 residues. V dropped 8 bases and J dropped 8 bases, with 10 bases sitting between them. The V gene's germline CDR1 is MNHNY and CDR2 SVGAGI (reference sequence). The CDR3 protein is CASSWGDIQYF. The CDR3 nucleotides are TGTGCCAGCTCTTGGGGGGACATTCAGTACTTC.

The CDR3 here is CASSPTSGSYNEQFF. As DNA, the CDR3 is TGTGCCAGCAGCCCAACTAGCGGCTCCTACAATGAGCAGTTCTTC. The V call is TRBV11-2, the J call TRBJ2-1; TRBD2 matches 8 bases. Germline V gene data show CDR1 as SGHAT and CDR2 as FQNNGV. V lost 5 bases and J lost 0; bases outside the gene matches: 3. The CDR3 sequence is 15 residues long.

This rearrangement joins TRBV7-9 to TRBJ2-1; 9 bases match TRBD1. The V gene's germline CDR1 is SEHNR and CDR2 FQNEAQ (reference sequence). This CDR3 is 17 amino acids long. Trimming took 2 bases from V and 5 from J; bases not matched to a gene: 10. As DNA, the CDR3 is TGTGCCAGCAGCTTAACCTTAGGACAGGGGCAGGACAATGAGCAGTTCTTC. Protein sequence: CASSLTLGQGQDNEQFF.

This clone was counted a single time. The chain combines TRBV27 with TRBJ2-1; 7 nucleotides agree with TRBD2. Per germline, CDR1 MNHEY and CDR2 SMNVEV (reference sequence). With 6 bases clipped from V and 1 base from J, the junction kept 3 bases outside the gene matches. The CDR3 contains 14 residues. CDR3 residues: CASRQAGSYNEQFF. The CDR3 nucleotides read TGTGCCAGCAGGCAAGCGGGGTCCTACAATGAGCAGTTCTTC.

The chain combines TRBV5-6 with TRBJ2-2; 12 bases map to TRBD2. The CDR3 covers 16 residues. Looked up from germline, CDR1 is SGHDT and CDR2 is YYEEEE. J lost 3 bases, V lost 4 bases, and 4 bases had no gene match. The CDR3 nucleotides read TGTGCCAGCAGCGAAGGGACTAGCGGGTACACCGGGGAGCTGTTTTTT. As protein: CASSEGTSGYTGELFF.

For this clone: Other DNA sequences from this sample encode an identical CDR3 as well. This rearrangement joins TRBV27 to TRBJ1-2; 7 bases match TRBD1. This CDR3 has 14 amino acids. V was clipped by 1 base and J by 5 bases; unmatched bases: 4. Germline V gene lookup returns CDR1 MNHEY and CDR2 SMNVEV (reference sequence). Here the CDR3 reads CASSLLGTDYGYTF. The CDR3 nucleotides are TGTGCCAGCAGTTTATTAGGGACAGATTATGGCTACACCTTC.

The CDR3 spells CASSRWAEETQYF. The DNA of the CDR3 is TGTGCCAGCAGCCGCTGGGCAGAAGAGACCCAGTACTTC. The chain joins TRBV7-9 to TRBJ2-5; D unclear. Germline V gene lookup returns CDR1 SEHNR and CDR2 FQNEAQ (reference sequence). CDR3 length equals 13 residues. V lost 5 bases, J lost 3 bases, and 10 bases lay in between.

The chain couples TRBV5-1 to TRBJ2-3; D not certain. The CDR3 spans 13 residues. CDR1 is SGHRS and CDR2 is YFSETQ in the germline V gene. The V end was cut by 4 bases, the J end by 3 bases, with 9 bases between. CDR3 nucleotides: TGCGCCAGCAGCGGGGTGAGGACAGATACGCAGTATTTT. Translating gives CASSGVRTDTQYF.

The gene calls are TRBV15 and TRBJ1-1; tentatively, D is TRBD1 (6 bases). Trimming left V 0 bases short and J 0 bases short, with 20 bases between. The CDR3 runs to 19 residues. Germline CDR1 and CDR2: LNHNV and YYDKDF (reference sequence). CDR3 in amino acids: CATSRDRPHLQGLNTEAFF. CDR3 DNA: TGTGCCACCAGCAGAGATCGGCCCCACTTACAGGGACTGAACACTGAAGCTTTCTTT.